Below, 21 T cell receptor beta chains from the same sample are listed, as sequenced in a study of T-cell reconstitution after alpha-beta-depleted transplantation in children. During its preparation, the TCRbeta library received unique molecular identifiers. TCRdb redid the calling of the PCR reads with MiXCR, one entry per CDR3 protein. In the table there are approximately 230,000 distinct CDR3 sequences, roughly 26% of which are singletons. The material sequenced was PBMCs, taken before TCRalphabeta/CD19-depleted stem cell transplant. Receptors were obtained from a girl aged 2-10 years with Fanconi anemia, due to receive a stem cell transplant.

The rearrangement joins TRBV28 to TRBJ2-7; D not certain. With 3 bases removed from V and 6 bases from J, the gap between germline ends came to 27 bases. Germline-derived CDR1 and CDR2 are MDHEN and SYDVKM. The CDR3 loop spans 18 amino acids. The CDR3 DNA reads TGTGCCAGCAGTTTTCCCCCCTTTATTCTCGGAGCTGTGGGCGAGCAGTACTTC. Its translation is CASSFPPFILGAVGEQYF.

The genes are TRBV20-1 and TRBJ2-5, with 11 bases identical to TRBD2. The CDR3 length is 15 residues. Per the germline V gene, CDR1 is DFQATT and CDR2 is SNEGSKA (reference sequence). V lost 3 bases, J lost 5 bases, and 8 bases stayed unmatched. The CDR3 loop reads CSASSLAGGGETQYF. The CDR3 coding sequence is TGCAGTGCTAGTTCCCTAGCGGGAGGAGGGGAGACCCAGTACTTC.

The chain links TRBV27 to TRBJ2-5, with D unclear. Trimming left V 3 bases short and J 2 bases short, with 10 bases between. Germline-derived CDR1 and CDR2 are MNHEY and SMNVEV (reference sequence). This CDR3 contains 14 residues. As DNA, the CDR3 is TGTGCCAGCAGTTTTACCGGGCGACAAGAGACCCAGTACTTC. It specifies CASSFTGRQETQYF.

In its sample, this clonotype was seen many times. The V gene is TRBV15, the J gene TRBJ2-7; 7 bases fit TRBD1. J gave up 1 base and V 0 bases, and 3 bases lay outside the gene matches. The CDR3 consists of 15 residues. CDR1 and CDR2 from the germline V gene are LNHNV and YYDKDF (reference sequence). The CDR3 DNA reads as TGTGCCACCAGCAGAGAACTACAGGGGTCCTACGAGCAGTACTTC. Translating it yields CATSRELQGSYEQYF.

This clonotype appeared many times. The chain links TRBV12-3 or TRBV12-4 to TRBJ1-2; maybe TRBD1 (6 bases). The V end was cut by 5 bases, the J end by 8 bases, with 21 bases between. CDR3 length: 15 residues. The CDR3 nucleotides read TGTGCCAGCAGTCAATGGACAGTCCCTACCGGCGGCTACACCTTC. This encodes CASSQWTVPTGGYTF.

Here the CDR3 DNA reads TGTGCCAGCCGTACAACGAACACCGGGGAGCTGTTTTTT. Translation: CASRTTNTGELFF. V usage is TRBV7-3 and J usage is TRBJ2-2; no reliable D call. Trimming took off 8 bases at V and 0 bases at J, with 7 bases between the two ends. Germline V gene sequence: CDR1 SGHTA, CDR2 FQGTGA. CDR3 size: 13 residues.

The CDR3 sequence is CASIHRSGGARNEQFF. DNA for the CDR3: TGTGCCAGCATCCACCGTAGCGGGGGGGCGCGGAATGAGCAGTTCTTC. This chain joins TRBV6-2 or TRBV6-3 and TRBJ2-1, with 11 bases lining up with TRBD2. V lost 7 bases and J lost 7; bases outside the gene matches: 12. CDR1 is MNHEY, CDR2 SVGEGT, per germline. The CDR3 runs to 16 residues.

Ten or more counts support this clonotype. This sequence joins TRBV29-1 and TRBJ2-7; TRBD1 agrees at 9 bases. V was clipped by 2 bases and J by 6 bases; unmatched bases: 8. The CDR3 consists of 14 residues. Germline V gene data show CDR1 as SQVTM and CDR2 as ANQGSEA. The CDR3, as DNA: TGCAGCGTTGAACCCTGGGACAGGGTAGGCGAGCAGTACTTC. Protein product: CSVEPWDRVGEQYF.

This clonotype was detected many times. The V call is TRBV29-1, the J call TRBJ1-2, with TRBD1 identical over 7 bases. This CDR3 spans 12 amino acids. The ends lost 6 bases at V and 4 bases at J; junction bases unmatched: 5. Germline V gene lookup returns CDR1 SQVTM and CDR2 ANQGSEA. CDR3 in DNA: TGCAGCGTGCTCGGACAGGCCTATGGCTACACCTTC. This encodes CSVLGQAYGYTF. Combining the CDR3 with reference TRBV29-1 and TRBJ1-2 gives the whole variable domain SAVISQKPSRDICQRGTSLTIQCQVDSQVTMMFWYRQQPGQSLTLIATANQGSEATYESGFVIDKFPISRPNLTFSTLTVSNMSPEDSSIYLCSVLGQAYGYTFGSGTRLTVV.

This clonotype appeared many times. The chain couples TRBV6-5 to TRBJ2-1; TRBD2 is a possible D gene (5 bases). Germline CDR1 reads MNHEY; CDR2 reads SVGAGI. CDR3 size: 11 residues. V was clipped by 3 bases and J by 9 bases, with 6 bases between them. This chain's CDR3 is CASSYGGEQFF. The DNA of the CDR3 is TGTGCCAGCAGTTATGGAGGTGAGCAGTTCTTC.

This clonotype was detected ten times or more. The CDR3 protein is CASSLATGSYNEQFF. CDR3 in DNA: TGTGCCAGCAGTTTAGCAACGGGCTCCTACAATGAGCAGTTCTTC. The chain links TRBV12-3 or TRBV12-4 to TRBJ2-1; D remains ambiguous. The CDR3 covers 15 residues. Deletions cut 0 bases from V and 0 bases from J, with 6 bases between.

This chain uses TRBV5-1 with TRBJ2-5; 10 nucleotides line up with TRBD2. V was pared by 1 base and J by 4 bases, with 7 bases of the junction left unmatched. This CDR3 contains 16 residues. Germline CDR1 and CDR2: SGHRS and YFSETQ. For the CDR3, the DNA is TGCGCCAGCAGCTTGAGGCCTAGCGGGAGTTCAGAGACCCAGTACTTC. Translated, it gives CASSLRPSGSSETQYF.

Comment on this clonotype: A read error may produce the germline difference seen at one junction end. This rearrangement joins TRBV12-3 or TRBV12-4 to TRBJ2-2; 15 bases line up with TRBD2. The CDR3 loop spans 19 amino acids. Here the CDR3 reads CTSSFPGLAGGMYTGELFF. The CDR3 DNA reads TGTACCAGCAGTTTCCCGGGACTAGCGGGAGGAATGTACACCGGGGAGCTGTTTTTT.

The J gene is TRBJ2-1, the V gene TRBV29-1; 7 positions match TRBD1. V dropped 2 bases and J dropped 9; count of bases not matched to a gene: 4. This CDR3 comprises 12 residues. Germline assignment: CDR1 SQVTM and CDR2 ANQGSEA. CDR3 residues: CSVELGGSEQFF. The CDR3 region has the DNA TGCAGCGTTGAACTAGGGGGCAGTGAGCAGTTCTTC.

This clonotype was detected many times. The chain couples TRBV9 to TRBJ2-7; D gene ambiguous. CDR1 SGDLS and CDR2 YYNGEE come from the germline V gene. The length of the CDR3 is 16 residues. V lost 0 bases to trimming and J lost 4 bases, with 17 bases between them. CDR3: CASSVALQSAFYEQYF. As DNA, the CDR3 is TGTGCCAGCAGCGTAGCACTGCAATCGGCCTTTTACGAGCAGTACTTC.

This clonotype showed up many times. The chain has TRBV25-1 and TRBJ2-4; 8 bases are a match to TRBD1. The ends lost 4 bases at V and 8 bases at J; junction bases unmatched: 10. This CDR3 has 15 amino acids. Looked up from germline, CDR1 is MGHDK and CDR2 is SYGVNS. CDR3 DNA sequence: TGTGCCAGCAGTGCCGGACAGGGAGTTTGGGACATTCAGTACTTC. Translation: CASSAGQGVWDIQYF.

The chain has TRBV11-3 and TRBJ2-3, with a possible D match to TRBD2 (5 bases). V lost 1 base, J lost 0 bases, and 8 bases lay in between. This CDR3 region has 15 residues. Germline V gene data show CDR1 as SGHNT and CDR2 as YENEEA. CDR3 in amino acids: CASSLARGSTDTQYF. The DNA of the CDR3 is TGTGCCAGCAGCTTAGCAAGAGGGAGCACAGATACGCAGTATTTT.

This clonotype occurred a few times. The rearrangement uses TRBV6-5 and TRBJ2-7; 9 positions agree with TRBD2. With 7 bases clipped from V and 5 bases from J, the junction kept 12 bases outside the gene matches. Per germline, CDR1 MNHEY and CDR2 SVGAGI. This CDR3 has 15 amino acids. Written as DNA, the CDR3 is TGTGCCAGCAACCGTCTTAGCGGGAGCTACAACGAGCAGTACTTC. Translating gives CASNRLSGSYNEQYF.

This clonotype was counted at least ten times. The CDR3 reads CASSLVRGSLSSTDTQYF. The DNA for the CDR3 is TGCGCCAGCAGCTTGGTTCGTGGGTCCCTCTCTAGCACAGATACGCAGTATTTT. V usage is TRBV5-1 and J usage is TRBJ2-3; D uncertain. Trimming removed 0 bases from V and 0 bases from J, with 17 bases in between. From germline, CDR1 is SGHRS and CDR2 YFSETQ. The length of the CDR3 is 18 residues. Filled out from reference TRBV5-1 and TRBJ2-3, the complete variable domain reads KAGVTQTPRYLIKTRGQQVTLSCSPISGHRSVSWYQQTPGQGLQFLFEYFSETQRNKGNFPGRFSGRQFSNSRSEMNVSTLELGDSALYLCASSLVRGSLSSTDTQYFGPGTRLTVL.

V gene TRBV29-1 combines with J gene TRBJ2-5; D may be TRBD2 (6 bases). V was clipped by 6 bases and J by 9 bases, with 14 bases between them. Germline V gene data show CDR1 as SQVTM and CDR2 as ANQGSEA. The CDR3 consists of 11 residues. The CDR3: CSVPGEMAQYF. DNA of the CDR3: TGCAGCGTGCCGGGGGAAATGGCCCAGTACTTC.

V is TRBV29-1 and J is TRBJ2-7; D is unclear. Germline V CDR1 and CDR2: SQVTM, ANQGSEA. Trimming pared 1 base from V and 0 bases from J, leaving 13 bases between. CDR3 length equals 15 residues. The CDR3 DNA is TGCAGCGTTGAAGTAGGTCAGATGAGCTCCTACGAGCAGTACTTC. This gives the protein CSVEVGQMSSYEQYF.